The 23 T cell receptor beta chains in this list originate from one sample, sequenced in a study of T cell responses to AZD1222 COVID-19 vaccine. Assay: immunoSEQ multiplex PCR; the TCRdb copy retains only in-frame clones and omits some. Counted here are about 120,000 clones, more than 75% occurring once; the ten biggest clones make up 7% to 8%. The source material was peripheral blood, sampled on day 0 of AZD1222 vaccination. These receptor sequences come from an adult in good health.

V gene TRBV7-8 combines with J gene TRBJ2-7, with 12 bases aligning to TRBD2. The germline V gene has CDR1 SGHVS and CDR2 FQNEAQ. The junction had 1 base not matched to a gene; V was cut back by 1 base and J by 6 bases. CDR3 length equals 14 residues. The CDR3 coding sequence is TGTGCCAGCAGCTTAGGGACTAGCGGGACCGAGCAGTACTTC. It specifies CASSLGTSGTEQYF.

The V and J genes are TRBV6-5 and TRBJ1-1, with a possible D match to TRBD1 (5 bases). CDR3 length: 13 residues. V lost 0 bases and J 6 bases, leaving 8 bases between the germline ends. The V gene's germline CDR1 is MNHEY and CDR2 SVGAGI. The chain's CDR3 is CASSYSQGAEAFF. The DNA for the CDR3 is TGTGCCAGCAGTTACTCTCAAGGGGCTGAAGCTTTCTTT.

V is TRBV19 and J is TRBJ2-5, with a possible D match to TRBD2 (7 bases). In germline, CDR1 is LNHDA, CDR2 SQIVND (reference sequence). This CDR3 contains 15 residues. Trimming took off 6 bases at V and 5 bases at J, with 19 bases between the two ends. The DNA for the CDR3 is TGTGCCAGTAGCCCCAGGGGAGGGGTGAGGGAGACCCAGTACTTC. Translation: CASSPRGGVRETQYF.

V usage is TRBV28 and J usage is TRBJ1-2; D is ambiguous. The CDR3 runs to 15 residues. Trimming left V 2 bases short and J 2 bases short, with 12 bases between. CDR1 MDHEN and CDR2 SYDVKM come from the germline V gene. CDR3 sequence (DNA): TGTGCCAGCAGTTTAGATGTGCGGATAAACTATGGCTACACCTTC. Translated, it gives CASSLDVRINYGYTF.

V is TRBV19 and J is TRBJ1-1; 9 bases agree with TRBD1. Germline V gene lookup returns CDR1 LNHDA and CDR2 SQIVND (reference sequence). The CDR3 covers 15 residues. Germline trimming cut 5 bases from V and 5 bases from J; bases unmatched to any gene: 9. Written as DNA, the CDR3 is TGTGCCAGTAGTCCAGGGACAGGGAGTTGGACTGAAGCTTTCTTT. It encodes CASSPGTGSWTEAFF.

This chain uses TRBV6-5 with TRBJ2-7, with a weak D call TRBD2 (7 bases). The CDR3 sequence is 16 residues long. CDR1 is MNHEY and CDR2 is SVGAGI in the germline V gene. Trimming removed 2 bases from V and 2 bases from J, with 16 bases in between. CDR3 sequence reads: CASSYGSGGPTYEQYF. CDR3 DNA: TGTGCCAGCAGTTACGGCTCCGGGGGGCCCACCTACGAGCAGTACTTC.

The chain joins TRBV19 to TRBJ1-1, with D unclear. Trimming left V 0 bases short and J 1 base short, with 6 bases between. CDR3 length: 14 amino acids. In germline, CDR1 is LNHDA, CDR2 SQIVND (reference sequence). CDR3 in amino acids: CASSIDSANTEAFF. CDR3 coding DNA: TGTGCCAGTAGTATAGATTCAGCGAACACTGAAGCTTTCTTT.

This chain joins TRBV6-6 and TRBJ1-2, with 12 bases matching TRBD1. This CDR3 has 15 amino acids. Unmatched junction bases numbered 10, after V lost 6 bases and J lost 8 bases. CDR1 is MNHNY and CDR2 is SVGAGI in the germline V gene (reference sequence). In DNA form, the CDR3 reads TGTGCCAGCAGCCCGGCGGGACAGGGGGCTGGAGGCTACACCTTC. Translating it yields CASSPAGQGAGGYTF.

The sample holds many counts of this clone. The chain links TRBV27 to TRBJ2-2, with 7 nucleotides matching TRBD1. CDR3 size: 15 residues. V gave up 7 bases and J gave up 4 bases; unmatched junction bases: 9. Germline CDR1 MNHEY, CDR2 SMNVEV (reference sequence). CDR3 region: CASNWGEGATGELFF. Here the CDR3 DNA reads TGTGCCAGCAACTGGGGCGAGGGGGCCACCGGGGAGCTGTTTTTT.

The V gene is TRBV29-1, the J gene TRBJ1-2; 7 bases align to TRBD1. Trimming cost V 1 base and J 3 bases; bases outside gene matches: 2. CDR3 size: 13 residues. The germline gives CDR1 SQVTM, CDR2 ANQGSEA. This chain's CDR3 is CSVEGTGDYGYTF. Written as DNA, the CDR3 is TGCAGCGTTGAAGGTACAGGGGACTATGGCTACACCTTC.

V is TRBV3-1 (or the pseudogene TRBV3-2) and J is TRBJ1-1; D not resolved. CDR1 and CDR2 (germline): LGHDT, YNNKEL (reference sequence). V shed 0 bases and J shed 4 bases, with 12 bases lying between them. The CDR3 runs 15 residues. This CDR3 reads CASSQDLWEGTEAFF. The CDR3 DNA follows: TGTGCCAGCAGCCAAGACCTGTGGGAGGGCACTGAAGCTTTCTTT.

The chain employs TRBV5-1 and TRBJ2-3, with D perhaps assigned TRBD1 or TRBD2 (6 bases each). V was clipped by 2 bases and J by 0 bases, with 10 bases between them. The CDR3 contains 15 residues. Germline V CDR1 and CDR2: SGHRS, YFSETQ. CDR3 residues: CASSLGGYSTDTQYF. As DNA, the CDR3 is TGCGCCAGCAGCTTAGGGGGGTATAGCACAGATACGCAGTATTTT.

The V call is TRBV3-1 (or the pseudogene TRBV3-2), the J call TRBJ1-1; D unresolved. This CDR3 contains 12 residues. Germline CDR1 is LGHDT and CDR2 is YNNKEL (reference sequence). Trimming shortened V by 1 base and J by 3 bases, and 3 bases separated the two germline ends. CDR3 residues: CASSQVDTEAFF. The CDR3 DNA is TGTGCCAGCAGCCAAGTTGACACTGAAGCTTTCTTT.

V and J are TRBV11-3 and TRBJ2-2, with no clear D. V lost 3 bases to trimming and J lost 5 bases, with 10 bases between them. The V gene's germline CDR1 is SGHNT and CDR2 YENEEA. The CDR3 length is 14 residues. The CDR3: CASSLAARTGELFF. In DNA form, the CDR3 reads TGTGCCAGCAGCTTGGCCGCCCGGACCGGGGAGCTGTTTTTT.

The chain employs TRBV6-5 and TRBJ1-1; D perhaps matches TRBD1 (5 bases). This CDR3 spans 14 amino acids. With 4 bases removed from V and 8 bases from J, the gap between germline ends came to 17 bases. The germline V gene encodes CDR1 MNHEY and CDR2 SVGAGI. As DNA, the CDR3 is TGTGCCAGCAGTTCTCCCCCCCGACAGACGGAAGCTTTCTTT. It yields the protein CASSSPPRQTEAFF.

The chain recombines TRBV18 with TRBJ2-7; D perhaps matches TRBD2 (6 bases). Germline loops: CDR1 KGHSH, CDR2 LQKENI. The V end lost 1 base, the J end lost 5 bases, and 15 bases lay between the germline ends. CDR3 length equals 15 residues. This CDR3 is CASSPQAEGGNEQYF. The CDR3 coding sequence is TGTGCCAGCTCACCACAAGCAGAGGGAGGTAACGAGCAGTACTTC.

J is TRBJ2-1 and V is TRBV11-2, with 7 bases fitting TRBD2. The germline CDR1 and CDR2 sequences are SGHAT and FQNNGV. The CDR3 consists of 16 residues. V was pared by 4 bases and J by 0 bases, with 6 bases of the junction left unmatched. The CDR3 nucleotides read TGTGCCAGCAGCTCTCTAAGGACTAGCTCCTACAATGAGCAGTTCTTC. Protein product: CASSSLRTSSYNEQFF.

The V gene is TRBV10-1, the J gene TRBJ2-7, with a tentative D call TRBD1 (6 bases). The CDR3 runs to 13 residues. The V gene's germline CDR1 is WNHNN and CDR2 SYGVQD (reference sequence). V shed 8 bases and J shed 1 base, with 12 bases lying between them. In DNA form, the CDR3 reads TGCGCCAGCCAAGGCCAGGGGTCCTACGAGCAGTACTTC. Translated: CASQGQGSYEQYF.

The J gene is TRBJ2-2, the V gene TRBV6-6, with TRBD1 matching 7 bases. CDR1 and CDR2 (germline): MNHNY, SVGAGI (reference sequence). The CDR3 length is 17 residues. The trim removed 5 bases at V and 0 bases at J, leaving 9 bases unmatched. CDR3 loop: CASSPIRDRANTGELFF. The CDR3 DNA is TGTGCCAGCAGTCCTATCCGGGACAGAGCGAACACCGGGGAGCTGTTTTTT.

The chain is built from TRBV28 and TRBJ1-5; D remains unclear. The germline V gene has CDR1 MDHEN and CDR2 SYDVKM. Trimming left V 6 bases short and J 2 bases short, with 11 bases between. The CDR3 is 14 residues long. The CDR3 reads CASSRPWGNQPQHF. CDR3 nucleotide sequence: TGTGCCAGCAGCAGACCATGGGGCAATCAGCCCCAGCATTTT.

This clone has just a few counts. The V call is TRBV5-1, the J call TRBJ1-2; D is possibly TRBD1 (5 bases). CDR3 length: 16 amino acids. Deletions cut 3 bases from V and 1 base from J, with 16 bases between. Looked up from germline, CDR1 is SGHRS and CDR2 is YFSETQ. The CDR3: CASSWGRTMDNYGYTF. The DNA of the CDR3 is TGCGCCAGCAGCTGGGGACGGACTATGGATAACTATGGCTACACCTTC.

The CDR3, as DNA: TGTGCCAGCAGCGCGACAGCCTCCCGTGGAAACACCATATATTTT. Its protein product is CASSATASRGNTIYF. The V gene is TRBV9, the J gene TRBJ1-3; tentatively, D is TRBD1 (5 bases). Germline lookup yields CDR1 SGDLS and CDR2 YYNGEE. Trimming left V 3 bases short and J 3 bases short, with 13 bases between. The CDR3 runs 15 residues.

In DNA form, the CDR3 reads TGTGCCAGTAGTATAGACCCCCTGACAGGGGCGGACGGCGGGGAGCTGTTTTTT. Amino acid sequence: CASSIDPLTGADGGELFF. This sequence joins TRBV19 and TRBJ2-2; 8 nucleotides line up with TRBD1. Per the germline V gene, CDR1 is LNHDA and CDR2 is SQIVND (reference sequence). There are 18 residues in the CDR3. V lost 0 bases and J lost 7; bases outside the gene matches: 13.